This TCR beta chain was observed in a study of T cell repertoires in aging, cancer and after chemotherapy. Regarding the study as a whole: Healthy donors lost TCR diversity with age mainly through richness, cancer patients through richness and evenness. Immunological memory after chemotherapy cannot be judged from the repertoire data. Across the chemotherapy interval, each cancer cohort showed higher median generation probability, suggesting thymic rebound.

A mixed TRB-A/B primer pool amplified rearranged TRB by multiplex touch-down PCR. Each CDR3 protein gets one entry after TCRdb re-called the multiplex PCR reads with MiXCR. This table has approximately 20,000 distinct CDR3 sequences, approximately 35% appearing once. Germline CDR1 reads MNHEY; CDR2 reads SVGAGI. V lost 6 bases to trimming and J lost 0 bases; unmatched junction nucleotides: 8. The CDR3 has 15 residues. Worth noting for this clonotype: Its specificity is not known.

Amplification of TCR beta used genomic DNA extracted from peripheral blood. The sequence was collected from a human donor with a solid tumor. The V gene is TRBV6-5, the J gene TRBJ2-7, with TRBD2 identical over 7 bases. The specimen was blood. The CDR3 spells CASSREAGSSYEQYF. The CDR3 bases are TGTGCCAGCAGCAGGGAAGCGGGGAGCTCCTACGAGCAGTACTTC.